This T cell receptor (beta chain) was recorded in a study of shared clonotypes between healthy human individuals. Study-wide results and caveats: Clonotype sharing levels among donors were expected to vary with sequencing depth. Apart from blood, nothing was sampled; tissue repertoires likely differ. Around 5% of naive CD4 clonotypes were common to a few donors.

CD45RO negativity and positive selection for CCR7 defined naive CD8 cells, a population that excluded terminally differentiated effector memory CD45RA+ cells. Turning to this clone: The antigen is undetermined.

An assay was performed, and its level was deep. The method was immunoSEQ multiplex PCR; TCRdb's version includes in-frame clones alone and lacks a portion of them. The table includes about 2 million clones, about 95% detected once. The CDR3 has 14 amino acids. Germline V gives CDR1 MNHEY, CDR2 SVGAGI. The V and J ends lost 0 bases and 5 bases respectively, with 10 bases between them. The sequenced material came from naive CD8+ T cells sorted from blood. The TCR was taken from a man younger than 35 in good health. V gene TRBV6-5 combines with J gene TRBJ2-5, with unresolved D. This CDR3 reads CASSYSMGLETQYF. CDR3 in DNA: TGTGCCAGCAGTTACTCGATGGGCCTGGAGACCCAGTACTTC.